Described below is a single T cell receptor beta chain sequence and its context. Its antigen is still unknown. Base qualities are not provided; no much larger clone lies one nucleotide away. The entry originates in a study of blood T cells in healthy people across ages (dated by TCRdb to 2015 to 2017). General notes on the study: Template switching captured roughly one uniquely barcoded TCR beta cDNA molecule per two T cells in model experiments. To avoid experimental bias, donors of different ages were distributed randomly across sequencing lanes. Two additional independent replicas of 1 million unique cDNA reads from the same blood draw were analyzed for two donors (one aged 18 to 30 and one aged 80 or older). The study measured age-related changes in TCR beta repertoire diversity using deep sequencing normalized with unique cDNA molecular identifiers. Four age groups were formed from the donors: young (average roughly 15 years), middle-aged (approximately 40), aged (roughly 56) and long-lived (about 80). What the study reported, not specific to this receptor: As age increased, observed TCR beta diversity per million T cells dropped in a roughly linear way, and a significant reduction was already evident by age approximately 40. Compared with the aged group, the long-lived group had more naive CD4+ T cells, fewer expanded clones and increased TCR diversity, suggesting age selection. Because the CMV infection status of the donors was unknown, age-related changes in expanded clonotypes may potentially have been confounded. There was a strong correlation between observed TCR beta diversity and the percentage of naive T cells measured by flow cytometry. Estimates of total diversity based on one million sequenced T cells were regarded as lower bounds and as underestimates. Because profiling used bulk unsorted PBMCs, naive and antigen-experienced compartments could not be compared conclusively.

Library creation used 5' RACE. The instrument given in TCRdb is Illumina HiSeq 2500. The second PCR ran for roughly 7 to 11 cycles and used a J-beta primer mix along with a sample-barcoded 5' primer. A unique molecular identifier was introduced onto each TCR beta cDNA molecule by a template-switch 5' adaptor carrying 12 random nucleotides. Each sample yielded at least 2.5 million CDR3-containing paired-end reads. First-strand cDNA was synthesized from all RNA with the Mint cDNA synthesis kit, primed by a TRBC-specific oligonucleotide. Following uracil-DNA glycosylase treatment, a first 18-cycle PCR with universal primers M1SS and BC2_uni_R was performed on all cDNA. In the source study's methods: Each sample was normalized by randomly selecting 1 million high-quality reads, each carrying a distinct molecular identifier. Reads sharing molecular identifiers were discarded rather than binned into consensus sequences. MiTCR, set to a Q25 quality threshold and the strictest error-elimination algorithm, was used for CDR3 identification, clonotype clustering and error correction. Lower-bound total TCR beta diversity was estimated with a nonparametric unseen species model using Euler transformation. Clones were called with MiXCR by TCRdb after fastp trimmed the public reads at Q25, and only in-frame beta chains were retained. Each record represents a unique CDR3 protein, reported with the most common genes and DNA among its rows. The V and J calls were determined by TCRdb, not by the authors. The sample includes approximately 820,000 distinct CDR3 sequences, with around 43% observed a single time. The top ten hold about 21% of the sample.

V ends up 4 bases short and J 11 bases short, with an unmatched junction base count of 22. The CDR3 starts with the cysteine, ends with the phenylalanine, and has 18 residues. Of the read, only the CDR3 DNA is kept; its 54 bases are in frame from base 1. From a lookup of the germline V gene, CDR1 and CDR2 are SGHTA and FQGNSA. The donors were 40 or so Caucasian individuals from Russia, aged roughly 6 to 100 years, who were systemically healthy. Each donor gave ten milliliters of peripheral blood, drawn into EDTA-treated Vacutainer tubes. Ficoll-Paque density-gradient centrifugation was used to isolate PBMCs, with at least 7 million per sample. Total RNA, at least 5.5 micrograms per sample, was extracted from PBMCs with Trizol reagent. For every donor, flow cytometry on a PBMC aliquot measured the percentage of naive CD45RAhigh/CD27high T cells.

This chain is built from TRBV7-2 and TRBJ2-5, with 10 middle bases fitting TRBD2. Sequencing input: blood. The TCR originated in a man aged 55 to 69 in good health. In nucleotide form, the sequence is TGTGCCAGCAGCTCCGCCGGTAGCGGGGGGATTGGGTACAATGAGCAGTACTTC. It is translated as CASSSAGSGGIGYNEQYF.